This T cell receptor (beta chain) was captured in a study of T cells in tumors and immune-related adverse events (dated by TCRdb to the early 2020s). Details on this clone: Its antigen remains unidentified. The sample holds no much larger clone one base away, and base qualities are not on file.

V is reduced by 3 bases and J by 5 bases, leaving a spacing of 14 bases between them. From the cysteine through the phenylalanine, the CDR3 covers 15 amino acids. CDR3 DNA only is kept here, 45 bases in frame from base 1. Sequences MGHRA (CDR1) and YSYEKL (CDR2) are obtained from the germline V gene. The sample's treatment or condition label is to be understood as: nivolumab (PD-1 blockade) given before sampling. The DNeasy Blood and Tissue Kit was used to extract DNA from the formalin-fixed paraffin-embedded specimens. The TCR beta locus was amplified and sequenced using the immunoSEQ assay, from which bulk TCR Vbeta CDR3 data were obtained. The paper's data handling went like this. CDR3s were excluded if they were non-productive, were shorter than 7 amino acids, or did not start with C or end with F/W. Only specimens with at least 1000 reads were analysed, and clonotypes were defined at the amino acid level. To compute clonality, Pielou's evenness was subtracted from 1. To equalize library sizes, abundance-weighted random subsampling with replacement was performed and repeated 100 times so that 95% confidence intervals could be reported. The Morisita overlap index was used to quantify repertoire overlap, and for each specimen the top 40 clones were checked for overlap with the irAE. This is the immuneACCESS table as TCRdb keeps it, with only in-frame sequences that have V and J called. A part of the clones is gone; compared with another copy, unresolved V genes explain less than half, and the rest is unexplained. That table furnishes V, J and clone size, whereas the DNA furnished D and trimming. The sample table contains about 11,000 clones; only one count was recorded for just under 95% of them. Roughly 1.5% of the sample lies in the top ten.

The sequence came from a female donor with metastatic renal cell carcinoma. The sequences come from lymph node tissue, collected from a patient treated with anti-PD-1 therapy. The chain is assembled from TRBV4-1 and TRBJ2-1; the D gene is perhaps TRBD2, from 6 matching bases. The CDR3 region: CASSQNEASDNEQFF. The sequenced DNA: TGCGCCAGCAGCCAGAACGAGGCTAGCGACAATGAGCAGTTCTTC.